This T cell receptor (beta chain) derives from a study of blood T cells in healthy people across ages. Primed by a sample-barcoded 5' primer and a J-beta primer mix, a second PCR proceeded for 7 to 11 cycles. A template-switch adaptor containing 12 random nucleotides labeled each cDNA molecule. TCRdb ran MiXCR on the 5' RACE reads and lists one entry per CDR3 protein. Found here are over a million distinct CDR3 sequences, less than 50% of them singletons; the top ten hold 18%. Study-wide results and caveats: Per million T cells, TCR beta diversity dropped roughly linearly as age increased. In these data, TCR beta diversity tracked strongly with naive T cell percentage.

RNA extraction gave at least 5 micrograms of total RNA per sample. This CDR3 has 17 residues. V shed 0 bases, J shed 0 bases, and the junction held 3 bases outside the gene matches. The germline V gene encodes CDR1 MDHEN and CDR2 SYDVKM. A word on this clonotype: Its antigen is unidentified.

The sequence was collected from a woman between 55 and 75 years old in good health. V usage is TRBV28 and J usage is TRBJ1-5, with TRBD1 matching over 9 bases. The source material was blood. CDR3 sequence: CASSLWQTGGSNQPQHF. The CDR3 coding sequence is TGTGCCAGCAGTTTATGGCAGACAGGGGGTAGCAATCAGCCCCAGCATTTT. The variable domain in full, completed from reference TRBV28 and TRBJ1-5, reads DVKVTQSSRYLVKRTGEKVFLECVQDMDHENMFWYRQDPGLGLRLIYFSYDVKMKEKGDIPEGYSVSREKKERFSLILESASTNQTSMYLCASSLWQTGGSNQPQHFGDGTRLSIL.